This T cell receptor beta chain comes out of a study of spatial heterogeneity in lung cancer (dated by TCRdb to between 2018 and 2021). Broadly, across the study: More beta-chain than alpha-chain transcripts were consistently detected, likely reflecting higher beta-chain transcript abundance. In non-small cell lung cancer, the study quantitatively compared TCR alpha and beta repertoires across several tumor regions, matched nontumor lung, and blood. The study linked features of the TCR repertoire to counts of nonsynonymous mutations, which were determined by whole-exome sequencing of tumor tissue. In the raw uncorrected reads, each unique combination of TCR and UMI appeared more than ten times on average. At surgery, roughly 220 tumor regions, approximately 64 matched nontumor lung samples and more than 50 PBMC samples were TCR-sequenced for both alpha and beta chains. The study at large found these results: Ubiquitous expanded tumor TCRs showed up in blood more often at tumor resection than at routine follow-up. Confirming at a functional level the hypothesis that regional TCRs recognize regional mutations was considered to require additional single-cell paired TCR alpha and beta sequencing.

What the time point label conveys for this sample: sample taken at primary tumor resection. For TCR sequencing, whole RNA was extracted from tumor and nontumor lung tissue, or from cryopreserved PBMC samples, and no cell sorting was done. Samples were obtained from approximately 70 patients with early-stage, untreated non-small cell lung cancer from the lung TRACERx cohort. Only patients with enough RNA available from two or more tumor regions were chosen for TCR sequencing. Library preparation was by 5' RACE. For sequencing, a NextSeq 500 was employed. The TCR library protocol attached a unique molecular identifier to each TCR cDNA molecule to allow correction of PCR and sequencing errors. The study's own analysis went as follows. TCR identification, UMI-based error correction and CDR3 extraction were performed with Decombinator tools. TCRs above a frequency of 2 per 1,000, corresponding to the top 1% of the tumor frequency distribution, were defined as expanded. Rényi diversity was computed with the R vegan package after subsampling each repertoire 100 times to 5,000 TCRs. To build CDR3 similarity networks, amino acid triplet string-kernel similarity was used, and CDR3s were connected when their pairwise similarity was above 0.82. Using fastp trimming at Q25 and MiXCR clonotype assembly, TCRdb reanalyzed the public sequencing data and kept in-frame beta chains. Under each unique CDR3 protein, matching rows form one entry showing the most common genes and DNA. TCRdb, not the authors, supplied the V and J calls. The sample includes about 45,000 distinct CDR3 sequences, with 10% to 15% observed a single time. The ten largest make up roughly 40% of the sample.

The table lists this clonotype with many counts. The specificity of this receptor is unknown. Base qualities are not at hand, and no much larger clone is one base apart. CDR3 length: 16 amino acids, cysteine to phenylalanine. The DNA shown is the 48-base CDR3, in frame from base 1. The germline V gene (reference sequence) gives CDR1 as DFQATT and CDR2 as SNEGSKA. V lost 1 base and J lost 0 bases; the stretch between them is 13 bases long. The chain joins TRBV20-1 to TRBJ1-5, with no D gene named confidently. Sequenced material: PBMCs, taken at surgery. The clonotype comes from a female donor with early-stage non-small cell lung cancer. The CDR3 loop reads CSARVGQRDSNQPQHF. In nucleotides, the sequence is TGCAGTGCTAGAGTTGGTCAACGTGATAGCAATCAGCCCCAGCATTTT.